This TCR beta chain was profiled in a study of blood T cell repertoires in COVID-19. Study-level background: The United States, Italy and Spain supplied acute and convalescent COVID-19 samples. The cDNA or gDNA used as material had been derived from T cells, B-cell-depleted T cells, or PBMCs.

Trimming pared 5 bases from V and 5 bases from J, leaving 16 bases between. This CDR3 is 14 amino acids long. Germline CDR1 is SGHTA and CDR2 is FQGNSA. Per the authors' pipeline: Reference gene primer amplification gave nucleated cell count estimates. Generated by immunoSEQ multiplex PCR, the TCRdb table keeps only in-frame clones and is missing some. V and J calls and clone size come straight from that table; D and trimming were deduced from the DNA. Of 100,000 or so clones in the sample, 69% are singletons; the top ten hold approximately 6.2%. This sequence joins TRBV7-2 and TRBJ2-7, with D unresolved. This receptor was identified in an elderly man with acute or convalescent COVID-19. Source material: peripheral blood. The CDR3 DNA is TGTGCCAGCAGCCCCTCCCCCGCTAGGAACGAGCAGTACTTC. Its protein is CASSPSPARNEQYF.